Included here is one T cell receptor beta chain sequence, with context. Its antigen is still unknown. Sample-barcoded 5' priming and a J-beta primer mix drove a second PCR of roughly 6 to 12 cycles. Sequencing yielded, for each sample, at least 3 million paired-end reads carrying CDR3. TCRdb processed the 5' RACE reads anew with MiXCR; each CDR3 protein has one entry. In the table there are around 1,800,000 distinct CDR3 sequences, 30% to 40% of which are singletons. V lost 0 bases, J lost 1 base, and 14 bases lay in between. CDR1 is LGHNA and CDR2 is YNFKEQ in the germline V gene. The CDR3 has 17 residues. The record originates from a study of blood T cells in healthy people across ages. Looking at the study overall: Every two T cells gave about one barcoded beta molecule via template switching.

Findings and limits, study-wide: Getting older went along with TCR beta diversity per million T cells dropping roughly linearly.

Specimen: blood. This clonotype was obtained from a human donor in good health. The genes are TRBV4-2 and TRBJ2-3, with D perhaps matching TRBD2 (5 bases). CDR3 sequence (DNA): TGTGCCAGCAGCCAAGAGGGGAGCAGGTGGGGCACAGATACGCAGTATTTT. Translated, it gives CASSQEGSRWGTDTQYF.